A selection of T cell receptor beta chains follows, all from one sample in a study of yellow fever vaccine responses in identical twins. MiXCR was run by TCRdb on the RT-PCR reads, yielding one entry per CDR3 protein. The sample shows approximately 2,000 distinct CDR3 sequences, 75% to 90% of them seen only once. This specimen consisted of T cells from blood (PBMCs), unsorted or a sorted subset (not recorded which), obtained before or after yellow fever vaccination (not recorded which). Receptor source: a woman under 30 who received the yellow fever vaccine. CDR3s include the opening cysteine and the closing phenylalanine or tryptophan. D genes are given only for firm matches. Only some rows state a clone size, as once, few, many or a class for expanded clones.

cdr3_length	j_call	v_call	clone_size	d_call	cdr3_aa	cdr3_nt
14	TRBJ2-1	TRBV29-1	NA	TRBD2	CSAAGTSGPNEQFF	TGCAGCGCTGCGGGGACTAGCGGCCCCAATGAGCAGTTCTTC
11	TRBJ2-3	TRBV23-1	NA	NA	CASSQSRTQYF	TGCGCCAGCAGTCAATCCAGAACGCAGTATTTT
13	TRBJ1-6	TRBV2	few	NA	CASKSSYNSPLHF	TGTGCCAGCAAATCGAGCTATAATTCACCCCTCCACTTT
14	TRBJ1-1	TRBV18	NA	TRBD1	CASGQGAGNTEAFF	TGTGCCAGCGGCCAGGGGGCCGGGAACACTGAAGCTTTCTTT
15	TRBJ1-2	TRBV10-1	few	TRBD1	CASSSSRDSSYGYTF	TGCGCCAGCAGCTCGTCCAGGGACAGCAGCTATGGCTACACCTTC
14	TRBJ1-1	TRBV5-1	few	NA	CASSLVTGGTEAFF	TGCGCCAGCAGCTTGGTTACGGGGGGCACTGAAGCTTTCTTT
15	TRBJ2-7	TRBV10-3	NA	TRBD2	CATSSGGAGNYEQYF	TGTGCCACCTCCTCGGGAGGGGCCGGGAACTACGAGCAGTACTTC
16	TRBJ2-2	TRBV10-3	NA	TRBD2	CAISESERDPSGELFF	TGTGCCATCAGTGAGTCAGAGCGGGACCCTTCCGGGGAGCTGTTTTTT
15	TRBJ2-5	TRBV5-1	NA	NA	CASSSEASPRETQYF	TGCGCCAGCAGCTCGGAGGCCTCCCCGAGGGAGACCCAGTACTTC
14	TRBJ1-1	TRBV6-5	few	NA	CASSYVGVGTEAFF	TGTGCCAGCAGTTACGTTGGGGTCGGCACTGAAGCTTTCTTT
14	TRBJ2-7	TRBV2	NA	NA	CASSEEVIAYEQYF	TGTGCCAGCAGTGAAGAAGTGATAGCCTACGAGCAGTACTTC
14	TRBJ2-7	TRBV29-1	NA	NA	CGVASRVGSYEQYF	TGCGGCGTTGCAAGTAGAGTCGGATCCTACGAGCAGTACTTC
15	TRBJ2-1	TRBV14	NA	NA	CASSQGGLAYNEQFF	TGTGCCAGCAGTCAAGGGGGTCTAGCCTACAATGAGCAGTTCTTC
15	TRBJ2-1	TRBV7-6	NA	NA	CASSLVDSVGGEQFF	TGTGCCAGCAGCTTAGTAGATTCGGTTGGCGGTGAGCAGTTCTTC
18	TRBJ1-5	TRBV21-1	NA	NA	CASAHRDSRDPSNQPQHF	TGTGCCAGCGCACACCGGGACAGTCGCGACCCTAGCAATCAGCCCCAGCATTTT
16	TRBJ2-3	TRBV4-3	NA	NA	CASSQESADSTDTQYF	TGCGCCAGCAGCCAAGAAAGCGCGGATAGCACAGATACGCAGTATTTT
18	TRBJ2-1	TRBV11-1	NA	TRBD1	CASSPPLDRGFGVNEQFF	TGTGCCAGCAGTCCGCCCCTGGACAGGGGTTTTGGTGTGAATGAGCAGTTCTTC
10	TRBJ2-1	TRBV28	NA	NA	CASSLNEQFF	TGTGCCAGCAGTTTAAATGAGCAGTTCTTC
12	TRBJ2-2	TRBV5-1	NA	NA	CASSVDTGELFF	TGCGCCAGCAGCGTCGACACCGGGGAGCTGTTTTTT
15	TRBJ1-4	TRBV4-1	NA	NA	CASSQGGQSREKLFF	TGCGCCAGCAGCCAAGGTGGACAATCCAGGGAAAAACTGTTTTTT
12	TRBJ1-6	TRBV6-1	NA	NA	CASTATGAPLHF	TGTGCCAGCACCGCTACCGGGGCACCCCTCCACTTT
14	TRBJ1-5	TRBV4-2	NA	NA	CASSQEGPEQPQHF	TGTGCCAGCAGCCAAGAAGGTCCGGAGCAGCCCCAGCATTTT
15	TRBJ1-1	TRBV10-3	NA	NA	CATSESGLGPTEAFF	TGTGCCACCAGTGAGTCAGGGTTGGGGCCAACTGAAGCTTTCTTT
15	TRBJ2-7	TRBV13	NA	TRBD1	CASRLGQGANYEQYF	TGTGCCAGCAGGTTAGGACAGGGGGCGAATTACGAGCAGTACTTC
14	TRBJ1-6	TRBV10-1	large	NA	CASSQDIPNSPLHF	TGCGCCAGCAGCCAGGACATACCGAATTCACCCCTCCACTTT
16	TRBJ2-7	TRBV18	NA	NA	CASSPPPAGKSYEQYF	TGTGCCAGCTCACCACCTCCGGCAGGCAAATCATACGAGCAGTACTTC
13	TRBJ1-5	TRBV29-1	NA	NA	CSVERQANQPQHF	TGCAGCGTTGAACGACAGGCCAATCAGCCCCAGCATTTT
12	TRBJ1-2	TRBV13	NA	NA	CASSRGNGGYTF	TGTGCCAGCAGCAGGGGCAACGGTGGCTACACCTTC
15	TRBJ2-4	TRBV4-1	NA	NA	CASSQDPDSTNIQYF	TGCGCCAGCAGCCAAGATCCGGACTCTACAAACATTCAGTACTTC
15	TRBJ2-1	TRBV29-1	NA	NA	CSVSIAVAGYNEQFF	TGCAGCGTATCGATAGCGGTGGCGGGTTACAATGAGCAGTTCTTC
14	TRBJ2-7	TRBV4-2	NA	NA	CASSQAPGPDEQYF	TGTGCCAGCAGCCAAGCTCCCGGGCCCGACGAGCAGTACTTC
13	TRBJ2-7	TRBV20-1	NA	TRBD2	CSANRLAGYEQYF	TGCAGTGCAAATAGACTAGCGGGCTACGAGCAGTACTTC
14	TRBJ1-2	TRBV29-1	NA	TRBD1	CSVAGTAANYGYTF	TGCAGCGTGGCCGGGACAGCTGCTAACTATGGCTACACCTTC
17	TRBJ1-1	TRBV11-1	NA	TRBD1	CASSSRQGIVMNTEAFF	TGTGCCAGCAGCTCTCGACAGGGTATCGTTATGAACACTGAAGCTTTCTTT
13	TRBJ1-6	TRBV21-1	NA	NA	CASSGQGNSPLHF	TGTGCCAGCAGTGGACAGGGAAATTCACCCCTCCACTTT
18	TRBJ1-6	TRBV3-1	few	NA	CASSQENAWGDGDSPLHF	TGTGCCAGCAGCCAAGAAAACGCCTGGGGGGATGGAGATTCACCCCTCCACTTT
11	TRBJ2-1	TRBV11-3	NA	NA	CASSRGSEQFF	TGTGCCAGCAGCAGGGGGTCTGAGCAGTTCTTC
12	TRBJ1-1	TRBV20-1	NA	NA	CSARLAHEEAFF	TGCAGTGCTAGGTTGGCCCATGAGGAAGCTTTCTTT
13	TRBJ1-4	TRBV20-1	NA	TRBD1	CSAPGQADEKLFF	TGCAGTGCTCCTGGACAGGCGGATGAAAAACTGTTTTTT
15	TRBJ1-4	TRBV2	NA	TRBD1	CASNTPGQGREKLFF	TGTGCCAGCAATACCCCGGGACAGGGTAGGGAAAAACTGTTTTTT
21	TRBJ2-1	TRBV20-1	NA	TRBD2	CSAKRTLGTSGYPSSYNEQFF	TGCAGTGCGAAGCGTACGCTGGGGACTAGCGGGTATCCTAGCTCCTACAATGAGCAGTTCTTC
16	TRBJ2-3	TRBV5-1	NA	TRBD2	CASSLEGLAGGDTQYF	TGCGCCAGCAGCTTGGAAGGACTAGCGGGAGGTGATACGCAGTATTTT
15	TRBJ2-7	TRBV10-1	NA	TRBD1	CASSPRGLLRYEQYF	TGCGCCAGCAGTCCCAGGGGGCTGCTTAGGTACGAGCAGTACTTC
13	TRBJ2-7	TRBV5-1	NA	NA	CASSFTGTYEQYF	TGCGCCAGCAGCTTCACGGGGACCTACGAGCAGTACTTC
17	TRBJ2-3	TRBV30	NA	TRBD2	CAWSVSALAGGTDTQYF	TGTGCCTGGAGTGTATCCGCCCTAGCGGGGGGCACAGATACGCAGTATTTT
16	TRBJ2-1	TRBV7-3	few	NA	CASSYGDPSSYNEQFF	TGTGCCAGCAGCTACGGGGACCCGAGCTCCTACAATGAGCAGTTCTTC
12	TRBJ1-5	TRBV19	NA	TRBD1	CATTGYNQPQHF	TGTGCCACGACAGGGTATAATCAGCCCCAGCATTTT